The source of this TCR beta chain is a study of blood T cell repertoires in COVID-19. The wider study: Material from acute and convalescent COVID-19 was sourced from the United States, Italy and Spain. PBMCs, B-cell-depleted T cells, or T cells provided the cDNA or gDNA that made up the material.

The V and J ends lost 0 bases and 0 bases, in that order; junction bases with no gene match: 9. CDR1 SGHRS and CDR2 YFSETQ come from the germline V gene. The CDR3 is 17 residues long. Per the authors' pipeline: Nucleated cell number was recorded as an estimate derived from reference gene primer amplification. TCRdb's table, derived via immunoSEQ multiplex PCR, lists solely in-frame clones and lacks some. The D gene and trimming were derived from the DNA, and the V and J assignments and clone size from that table. The sample has roughly 240,000 clones, about 90% seen once. This TCR came from a woman aged 25 to 39 who had recovered from COVID-19. Sequencing input: peripheral blood. The chain recombines TRBV5-1 with TRBJ2-7; 7 nucleotides line up with TRBD2. The CDR3 reads CASSLEGWRGSSYEQYF. CDR3 nucleotides: TGCGCCAGCAGCTTGGAGGGTTGGCGGGGGAGCTCCTACGAGCAGTACTTC.